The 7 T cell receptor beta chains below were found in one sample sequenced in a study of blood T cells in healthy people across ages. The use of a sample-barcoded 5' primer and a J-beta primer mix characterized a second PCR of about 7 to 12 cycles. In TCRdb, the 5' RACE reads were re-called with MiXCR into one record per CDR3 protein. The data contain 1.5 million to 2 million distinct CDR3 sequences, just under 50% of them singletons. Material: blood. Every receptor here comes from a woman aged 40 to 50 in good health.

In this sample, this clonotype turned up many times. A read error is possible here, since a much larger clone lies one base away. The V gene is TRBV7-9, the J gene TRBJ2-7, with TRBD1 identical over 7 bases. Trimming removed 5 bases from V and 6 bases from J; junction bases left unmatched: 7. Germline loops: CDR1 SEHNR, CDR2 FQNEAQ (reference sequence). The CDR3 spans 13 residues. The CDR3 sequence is CASSVVGTVEQYF. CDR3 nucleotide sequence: TGTGCCAGCAGCGTAGTCGGGACAGTCGAGCAGTACTTC. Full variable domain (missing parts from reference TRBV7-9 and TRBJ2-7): DTGVSQNPRHKITKRGQNVTFRCDPISEHNRLYWYRQTLGQGPEFLTYFQNEAQLEKSRLLSDRFSAERPKGSFSTLEIQRTEQGDSAMYLCASSVVGTVEQYFGPGTRLTVT.

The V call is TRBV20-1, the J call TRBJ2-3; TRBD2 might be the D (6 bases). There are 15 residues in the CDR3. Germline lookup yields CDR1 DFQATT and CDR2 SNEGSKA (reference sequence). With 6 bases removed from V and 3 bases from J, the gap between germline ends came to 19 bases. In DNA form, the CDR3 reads TGCAGTGCCGCCGGCGTTGCGGGGAAGACAGATACGCAGTATTTT. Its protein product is CSAAGVAGKTDTQYF.

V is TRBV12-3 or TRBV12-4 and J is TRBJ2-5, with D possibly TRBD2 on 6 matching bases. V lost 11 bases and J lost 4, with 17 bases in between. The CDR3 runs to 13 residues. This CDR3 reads CASARGGRETQYF. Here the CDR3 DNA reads TGTGCCTCAGCTAGAGGAGGGAGAGAGACCCAGTACTTC.

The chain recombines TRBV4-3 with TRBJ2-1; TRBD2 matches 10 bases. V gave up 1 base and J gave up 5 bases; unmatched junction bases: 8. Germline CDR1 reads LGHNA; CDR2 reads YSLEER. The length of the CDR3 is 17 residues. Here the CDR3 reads CASSQGKTGLANNEQFF. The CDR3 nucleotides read TGCGCCAGCAGCCAAGGGAAAACGGGACTAGCGAACAATGAGCAGTTCTTC.

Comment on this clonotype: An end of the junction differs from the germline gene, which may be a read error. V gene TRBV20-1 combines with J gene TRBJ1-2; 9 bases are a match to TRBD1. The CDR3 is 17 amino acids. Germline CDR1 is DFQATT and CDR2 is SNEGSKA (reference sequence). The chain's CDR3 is CSVRLPGQGGWDYGYTF. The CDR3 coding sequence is TGCAGTGTTAGACTGCCGGGACAGGGCGGTTGGGACTATGGCTACACCTTC.

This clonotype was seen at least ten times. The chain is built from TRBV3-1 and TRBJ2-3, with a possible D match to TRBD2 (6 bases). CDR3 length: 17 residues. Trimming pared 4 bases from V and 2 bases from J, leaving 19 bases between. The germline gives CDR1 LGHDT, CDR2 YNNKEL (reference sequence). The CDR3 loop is CASSPHWGDFNTDTQYF. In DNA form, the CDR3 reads TGTGCCAGCAGCCCACATTGGGGGGATTTTAACACAGATACGCAGTATTTT.

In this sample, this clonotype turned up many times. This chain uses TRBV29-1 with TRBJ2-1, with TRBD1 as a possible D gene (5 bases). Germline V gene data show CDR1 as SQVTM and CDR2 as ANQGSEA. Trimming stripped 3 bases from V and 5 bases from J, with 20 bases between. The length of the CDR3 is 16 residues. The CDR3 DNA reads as TGCAGCGTTGAGGCCCCCTCCAGGTTAGGGGACAATGAGCAGTTCTTC. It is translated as CSVEAPSRLGDNEQFF.